The rows below give T cell receptor beta chains drawn from one sample of a study of cytomegalovirus exposure and HLA in healthy donors. Clones were read by immunoSEQ multiplex PCR, and TCRdb kept only the in-frame ones, dropping some. The sample includes 50,000 to 80,000 clones. The sequencing sample was made of PBMCs. Source of these receptors: a woman younger than 30 in good health and CMV-seronegative. Each CDR3 is given with its conserved first and last residue. D genes are given only for firm matches. Expanded clones get a size class; other rows say once, few or many, or leave the size out.

-	TRBJ2-2	-	TRBV16	CASSHHRAPGELFF	TGTGCCAGCAGCCACCACAGGGCGCCCGGGGAGCTGTTTTTT
TRBD1	TRBJ1-5	-	TRBV15	CATSDTGVVQPQHF	TGTGCCACCAGCGATACAGGGGTGGTTCAGCCCCAGCATTTT
-	TRBJ2-3	-	TRBV5-1	CASSLISGAGNADTQYF	TGCGCCAGCAGCTTGATCTCTGGAGCGGGTAATGCGGATACGCAGTATTTT
-	TRBJ1-2	-	TRBV2	CASSETVNYGYTF	TGTGCCAGCAGTGAAACGGTTAACTATGGCTACACCTTC
-	TRBJ1-5	-	TRBV6-1	CASSLGRVGSQPQHF	TGTGCCAGCAGTTTAGGGAGGGTAGGAAGTCAGCCCCAGCATTTT
-	TRBJ1-2	-	TRBV9	CASSPSENYGYTF	TGTGCCAGCAGCCCCTCGGAGAACTATGGCTACACCTTC
TRBD1	TRBJ2-7	-	TRBV6-5	CASSLRQGANEQYF	TGTGCCAGCAGCCTAAGACAGGGGGCGAACGAGCAGTACTTC
-	TRBJ1-1	-	TRBV7-9	CASSLGQANTEAFF	TGTGCCAGCAGCTTAGGGCAGGCGAACACTGAAGCTTTCTTT
-	TRBJ1-2	-	TRBV6-1	CASSEAPLISLWGEDGYTF	TGTGCCAGCAGTGAAGCGCCCCTTATCTCCCTATGGGGGGAAGATGGCTACACCTTC
-	TRBJ1-1	-	TRBV18	CASSPRWGSDTEAFF	TGTGCCAGCTCACCACGGTGGGGCTCGGACACTGAAGCTTTCTTT
-	TRBJ2-6	-	TRBV7-9	CASSLTGSGANVLTF	TGTGCCAGCAGCTTGACAGGCTCTGGGGCCAACGTCCTGACTTTC
-	TRBJ2-3	-	TRBV30	CAWMTGTDTQYF	TGTGCCTGGATGACCGGGACAGATACGCAGTATTTT
-	TRBJ2-7	-	TRBV5-5	CASSLADNPYEQYF	TGTGCCAGCAGCTTGGCGGACAACCCCTACGAGCAGTACTTC
-	TRBJ2-7	-	TRBV11-2	CASSRTRLDFYEQYF	TGTGCCAGCAGCCGAACGAGACTAGATTTCTACGAGCAGTACTTC
-	TRBJ1-5	-	TRBV10-1	CASSESSGIDQPQHF	TGCGCCAGCAGTGAGTCGTCAGGGATTGATCAGCCCCAGCATTTT
-	TRBJ1-4	medium-sized	TRBV28	CASSLPWERDAEKLFF	TGTGCCAGCAGTTTACCCTGGGAGCGGGACGCCGAAAAACTGTTTTTT
TRBD1	TRBJ1-4	-	TRBV19	CASSKGAQNEKLFF	TGTGCCAGTAGTAAGGGGGCGCAGAATGAAAAACTGTTTTTT
-	TRBJ1-5	-	TRBV11-2	CASSLDLQRNQPQHF	TGTGCCAGCAGCTTAGATCTCCAGCGTAATCAGCCCCAGCATTTT
-	TRBJ1-3	-	TRBV25-1	CASSEQVDYGNTIYF	TGTGCCAGCAGTGAACAGGTGGACTACGGAAACACCATATATTTT
TRBD2	TRBJ2-4	-	TRBV6-5	CASSYDAGVGNIQYF	TGTGCCAGCAGTTACGACGCGGGGGTGGGAAACATTCAGTACTTC
TRBD2	TRBJ2-7	-	TRBV7-9	CASSLDPSGRYEQYF	TGTGCCAGCAGCTTAGACCCTAGCGGGCGGTACGAGCAGTACTTC
-	TRBJ1-5	-	TRBV5-6	CASSLGGWNGQPQHF	TGTGCCAGCAGCTTGGGCGGATGGAATGGTCAGCCCCAGCATTTT
-	TRBJ2-2	-	TRBV30	CAGSVQSGWAGELFF	TGTGCCGGGAGTGTACAGTCAGGGTGGGCCGGGGAGCTGTTTTTT
-	TRBJ2-7	-	TRBV4-1	CASSQGVGRNYEQYF	TGCGCCAGCAGCCAAGGGGTAGGGAGAAACTACGAGCAGTACTTC
-	TRBJ2-2	-	TRBV29-1	CSALGGSAVNTGELFF	TGCAGCGCCTTGGGGGGTTCTGCGGTTAACACCGGGGAGCTGTTTTTT
-	TRBJ1-4	-	TRBV5-5	CASSLIGKLFF	TGTGCCAGCAGCTTAATCGGAAAACTGTTTTTT
TRBD1	TRBJ1-1	-	TRBV5-1	CASSLVGTGWNTEAFF	TGCGCCAGCAGCTTGGTGGGGACAGGTTGGAACACTGAAGCTTTCTTT
-	TRBJ1-1	-	TRBV12-5	CASGLNYWVCRDSLNTEAFF	TGTGCTAGTGGTTTGAATTATTGGGTTTGCCGCGACAGCCTGAACACTGAAGCTTTCTTT
-	TRBJ2-7	-	TRBV25-1	CASRDSHSSYEQYF	TGTGCCAGCAGAGACAGCCATAGCTCCTACGAGCAGTACTTC
-	TRBJ2-1	-	TRBV5-1	CASSLDRSGTYNEQFF	TGCGCCAGCAGCTTGGACCGCAGTGGCACCTACAATGAGCAGTTCTTC
-	TRBJ2-3	-	TRBV5-6	CASIKMGAGVGTQYF	TGTGCCAGCATCAAAATGGGGGCGGGAGTGGGTACGCAGTATTTT
-	TRBJ1-2	-	TRBV6-5	CASSIYVGANYGYTF	TGTGCCAGCAGCATATACGTCGGAGCTAACTATGGCTACACCTTC
-	TRBJ2-7	-	TRBV19	CASSIWPPYEQYF	TGTGCCAGTAGTATATGGCCCCCCTACGAGCAGTACTTC
TRBD1	TRBJ1-5	-	TRBV19	CASSIQGADQPQHF	TGTGCCAGTAGTATTCAGGGGGCAGATCAGCCCCAGCATTTT
-	TRBJ1-1	-	TRBV7-6	CASSGTLDSSEAFF	TGTGCCAGCAGCGGAACCCTGGACAGTTCCGAAGCTTTCTTT
TRBD1	TRBJ1-2	-	TRBV5-6	CASSLGTGAATYGYTF	TGTGCCAGCAGCTTGGGGACAGGGGCCGCGACCTATGGCTACACCTTC
TRBD1	TRBJ1-1	-	TRBV11-3	CASSPLITGDPAFF	TGTGCCAGCAGCCCACTTATAACAGGGGATCCGGCTTTCTTT
-	TRBJ1-1	-	TRBV6-1	CASSESPNTEAFF	TGTGCCAGCAGTGAAAGCCCGAACACTGAAGCTTTCTTT
TRBD2	TRBJ2-1	-	TRBV25-1	CASSESALGGNEQFF	TGTGCCAGCAGTGAATCGGCCTTGGGGGGGAATGAGCAGTTCTTC
-	TRBJ1-1	-	TRBV7-9	CASSLRTARAFF	TGTGCCAGCAGCTTAAGGACAGCCCGAGCTTTCTTT
-	TRBJ1-5	-	TRBV19	CACRGSRTSNQPQHF	TGTGCCTGTCGAGGGTCACGCACGAGCAATCAGCCCCAGCATTTT
-	TRBJ2-3	-	TRBV14	CASSQELARPDTQYF	TGTGCCAGCAGCCAAGAATTGGCTCGCCCAGATACGCAGTATTTT
-	TRBJ2-1	-	TRBV2	CASSSSGSSYNEQFF	TGTGCCAGCAGTTCGAGCGGAAGCTCCTACAATGAGCAGTTCTTC
-	TRBJ2-2	-	TRBV30	CAWSEGPGEGSYIGELFF	TGTGCCTGGAGTGAGGGGCCAGGGGAAGGTTCATACATCGGGGAGCTGTTTTTT
TRBD1	TRBJ1-3	-	TRBV6-5	CASSSGQGFSGNTIYF	TGTGCCAGCAGTTCGGGACAGGGCTTCTCTGGAAACACCATATATTTT
-	TRBJ2-2	-	TRBV5-1	CASGAGQRNTGELFF	TGCGCCAGCGGGGCCGGACAGAGGAACACCGGGGAGCTGTTTTTT
-	TRBJ2-1	-	TRBV5-8	CASSLGDNEQFF	TGTGCCAGCAGCTTGGGAGACAATGAGCAGTTCTTC
TRBD2	TRBJ2-1	-	TRBV6-5	CASSYSGGGEQFF	TGTGCCAGCAGTTACAGCGGGGGGGGTGAGCAGTTCTTC
-	TRBJ2-1	-	TRBV6-1	CASSVTAEGYNEQFF	TGTGCCAGCAGTGTTACAGCGGAGGGGTACAATGAGCAGTTCTTC
-	TRBJ1-6	-	TRBV6-1	CAALRTAPANSPLHF	TGTGCCGCCCTCAGGACAGCTCCAGCAAATTCACCCCTCCACTTT